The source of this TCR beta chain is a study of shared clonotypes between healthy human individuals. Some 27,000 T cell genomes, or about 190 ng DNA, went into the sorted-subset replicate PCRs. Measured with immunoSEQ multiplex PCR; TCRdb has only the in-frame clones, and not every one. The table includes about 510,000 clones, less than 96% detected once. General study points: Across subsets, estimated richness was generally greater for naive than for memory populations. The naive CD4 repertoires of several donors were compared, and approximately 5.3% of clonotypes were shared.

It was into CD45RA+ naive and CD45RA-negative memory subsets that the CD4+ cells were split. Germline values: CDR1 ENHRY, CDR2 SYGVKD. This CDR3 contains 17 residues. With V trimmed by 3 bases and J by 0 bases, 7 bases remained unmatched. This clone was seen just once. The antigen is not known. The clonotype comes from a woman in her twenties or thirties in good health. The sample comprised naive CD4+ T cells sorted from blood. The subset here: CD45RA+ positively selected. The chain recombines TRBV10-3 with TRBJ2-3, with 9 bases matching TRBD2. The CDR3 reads CAISDSLAGTSTDTQYF. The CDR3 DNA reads TGTGCCATCAGTGATTCTCTAGCGGGGACTAGCACAGATACGCAGTATTTT.